This T cell receptor beta chain was captured in a study of cytomegalovirus exposure and HLA in healthy donors. The PCR contained 60 Vbeta and 13 Jbeta primers. Some clones are missing from TCRdb's copy, which holds only in-frame ones; the method was immunoSEQ multiplex PCR. The sample lists 90,000 to 100,000 clones, approximately 74% occurring once. The TCR sequence derives from a male donor in good health and CMV-seronegative. Specimen: PBMCs.

DNA for the CDR3: TGTGCCTGGAGTGTCTCGCGACAGGTGAACACTGAAGCTTTCTTT. It translates to CAWSVSRQVNTEAFF. The chain couples TRBV30 to TRBJ1-1, with D perhaps TRBD1 (6 bases). V lost 0 bases to trimming and J lost 0 bases, with 11 bases between them. The V gene's germline CDR1 is GTSNPN and CDR2 SVGIG (reference sequence). This CDR3 is 15 amino acids long.